This TCR beta chain was obtained from a study of T-cell reconstitution after alpha-beta-depleted transplantation in children. Researchers prepared the TCRbeta library using unique molecular identifiers, the study reports. Each CDR3 protein is one row after TCRdb ran MiXCR on the PCR reads. The data hold 190,000 or so distinct CDR3 sequences, with more than 6.5% observed a single time. In its sample, this clonotype was seen many times. The CDR3 extends over 15 amino acids. V lost 3 bases to trimming and J lost 3 bases; unmatched junction nucleotides: 4. The chain employs TRBV12-3 or TRBV12-4 and TRBJ2-5; 10 nucleotides line up with TRBD1. The input for sequencing was PBMCs from the stem cell graft donor, taken from the stem cell graft. The sequence was collected from a human donor who donated a stem cell graft to a child with Wiskott-Aldrich syndrome. This CDR3 is CASSFSGTGEETQYF. The CDR3 DNA reads TGTGCCAGCAGTTTTTCCGGGACAGGGGAAGAGACCCAGTACTTC.